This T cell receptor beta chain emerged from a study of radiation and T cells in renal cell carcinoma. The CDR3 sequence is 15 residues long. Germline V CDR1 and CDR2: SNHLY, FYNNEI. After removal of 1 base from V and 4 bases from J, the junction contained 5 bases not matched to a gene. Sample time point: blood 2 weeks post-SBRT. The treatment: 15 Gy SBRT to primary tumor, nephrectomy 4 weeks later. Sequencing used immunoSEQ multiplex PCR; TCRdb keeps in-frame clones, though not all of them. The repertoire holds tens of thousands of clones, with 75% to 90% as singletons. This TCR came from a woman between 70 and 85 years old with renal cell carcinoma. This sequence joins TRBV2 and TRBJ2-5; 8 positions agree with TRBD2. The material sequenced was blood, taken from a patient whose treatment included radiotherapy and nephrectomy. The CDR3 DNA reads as TGTGCCAGCAGTGAAGTAGGACTAGCAAGAGAGACCCAGTACTTC. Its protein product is CASSEVGLARETQYF.